This T cell receptor beta chain emerged from a study of cytotoxic CD8 clonotypes in ibrutinib-treated CLL. At the level of the study: Once patients had received a median 12 months of treatment, range 6 to 36, response samples were obtained.

Assay: immunoSEQ multiplex PCR; the TCRdb copy retains only in-frame clones and omits some. This sample has about 180,000 clones, with 84% found just once. This TCR derives from a human donor with chronic lymphocytic leukemia. The source material was PBMCs, sampled after 24 months of ibrutinib treatment.

The CDR3 bases are TGTGCCAGCTCACCGACTAGCGGCGATGGGTACTTC. Protein product: CASSPTSGDGYF. This chain connects TRBV18 to TRBJ2-7; TRBD2 matches 9 bases. This CDR3 is built from 12 residues. V shed 3 bases, J shed 12 bases, and the junction held 6 bases outside the gene matches. CDR1 is KGHSH and CDR2 is LQKENI in the germline V gene.